These 3 T cell receptor beta chains were all obtained from the same sample, sequenced in a study of blood T cell repertoires in COVID-19. Here immunoSEQ multiplex PCR was the method, and the copy in TCRdb shows in-frame clones only, minus some. The sample holds fewer than 250,000 clones, about 90% seen once. Sequencing was carried out using PBMCs or T cells enriched from blood (not recorded which). These receptors were taken from a woman aged 18-35 years who had recovered from COVID-19.

The gene calls are TRBV5-4 and TRBJ1-2; no reliable D call. Germline V lookup: CDR1 SGHNT, CDR2 YYREEE (reference sequence). CDR3 size: 13 residues. Trimming pared 4 bases from V and 5 bases from J, leaving 12 bases between. The chain's CDR3 is CASSPGSEYGYTF. CDR3 DNA: TGTGCCAGCAGCCCGGGATCAGAGTATGGCTACACCTTC. Full variable domain (missing parts from reference TRBV5-4 and TRBJ1-2): ETGVTQSPTHLIKTRGQQVTLRCSSQSGHNTVSWYQQALGQGPQFIFQYYREEENGRGNFPPRFSGLQFPNYSSELNVNALELDDSALYLCASSPGSEYGYTFGSGTRLTVV.

This clone was recorded once. The chain is built from TRBV5-4 and TRBJ1-2, with a tentative D call TRBD1 (6 bases). The CDR3 is 13 amino acids. Germline V lookup: CDR1 SGHNT, CDR2 YYREEE (reference sequence). The V end was cut by 3 bases, the J end by 5 bases, with 11 bases between. The CDR3 DNA follows: TGTGCCAGCAGCTCCAGGACAGATTATGGCTACACCTTC. This sequence encodes CASSSRTDYGYTF.

This clone was picked up a small number of times. This chain links TRBV7-6 with TRBJ2-5; D not certain. Germline V gene sequence: CDR1 SGHVS, CDR2 FNYEAQ. V was clipped by 5 bases and J by 0 bases, with 13 bases between them. The CDR3 length is 15 residues. Here the CDR3 reads CASSAMWQDQETQYF. The CDR3 region has the DNA TGTGCCAGCAGCGCTATGTGGCAGGACCAAGAGACCCAGTACTTC.